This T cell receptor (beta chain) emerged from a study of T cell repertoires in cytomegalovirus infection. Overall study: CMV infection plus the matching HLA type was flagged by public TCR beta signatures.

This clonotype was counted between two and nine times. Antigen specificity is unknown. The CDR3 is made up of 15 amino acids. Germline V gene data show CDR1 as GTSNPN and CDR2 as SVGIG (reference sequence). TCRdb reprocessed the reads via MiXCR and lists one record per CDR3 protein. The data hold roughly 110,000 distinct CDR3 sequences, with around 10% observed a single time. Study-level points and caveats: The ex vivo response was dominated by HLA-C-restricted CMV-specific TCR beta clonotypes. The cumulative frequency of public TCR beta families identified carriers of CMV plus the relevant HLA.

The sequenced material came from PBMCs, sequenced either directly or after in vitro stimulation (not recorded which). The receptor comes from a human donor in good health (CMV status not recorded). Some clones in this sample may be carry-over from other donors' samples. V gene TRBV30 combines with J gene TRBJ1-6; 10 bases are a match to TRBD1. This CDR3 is CAYGTPGQGNSPLHF. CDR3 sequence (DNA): TGTGCGTATGGCACCCCGGGACAGGGGAATTCACCCCTCCACTTT.